This T cell receptor beta chain was recovered during a study of cytotoxic CD8 clonotypes in ibrutinib-treated CLL. Overall study: Investigators reported about 25 partial and 2 complete responses; after median roughly 70 months, about 15 patients remained remitted and some twelve progressed.

Clones were sequenced by immunoSEQ multiplex PCR, and TCRdb holds only the in-frame ones, with some missing. Here the sample spans about 63,000 clones, about 72% being singletons. Study results and limitations: Contraction or stability on treatment was seen for public clonotypes, which were uncommon.

Details on this clone: Its antigen remains unidentified.

Per the germline V gene, CDR1 is SGHDT and CDR2 is YYEEEE. V lost 0 bases, J lost 5 bases, and 0 bases stayed unmatched. The CDR3 consists of 14 residues. The sequencing used PBMCs, collected after 12 months of ibrutinib treatment. The gene calls are TRBV5-6 and TRBJ2-7; 12 bases line up with TRBD2. This TCR came from a human donor with chronic lymphocytic leukemia. CDR3 nucleotides: TGTGCCAGCAGCTTGGGACTAGCGGGAGACGAGCAGTACTTC. Translation: CASSLGLAGDEQYF.